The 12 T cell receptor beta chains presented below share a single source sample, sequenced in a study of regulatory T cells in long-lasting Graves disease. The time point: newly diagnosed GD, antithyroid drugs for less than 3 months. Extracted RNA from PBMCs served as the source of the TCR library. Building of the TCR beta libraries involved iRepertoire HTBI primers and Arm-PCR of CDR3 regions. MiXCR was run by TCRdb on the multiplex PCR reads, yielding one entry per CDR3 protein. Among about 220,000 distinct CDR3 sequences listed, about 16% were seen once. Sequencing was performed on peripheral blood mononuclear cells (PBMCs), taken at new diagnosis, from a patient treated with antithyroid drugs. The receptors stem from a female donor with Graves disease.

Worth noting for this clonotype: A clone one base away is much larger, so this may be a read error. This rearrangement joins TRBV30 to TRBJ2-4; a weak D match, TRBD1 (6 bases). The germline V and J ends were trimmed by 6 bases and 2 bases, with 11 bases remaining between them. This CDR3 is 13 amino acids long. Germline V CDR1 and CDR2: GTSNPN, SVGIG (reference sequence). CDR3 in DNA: TGTGCCTGTTCAGGGGAGTCCAAAAACATTCAGTACTTC. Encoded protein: CACSGESKNIQYF.

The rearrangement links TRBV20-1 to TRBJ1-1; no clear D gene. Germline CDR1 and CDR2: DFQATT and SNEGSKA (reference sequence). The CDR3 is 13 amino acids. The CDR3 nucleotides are TGCGCTCCGGTCCTTACACAAAAGGCTGAAGCTTTCTTT. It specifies CAPVLTQKAEAFF.

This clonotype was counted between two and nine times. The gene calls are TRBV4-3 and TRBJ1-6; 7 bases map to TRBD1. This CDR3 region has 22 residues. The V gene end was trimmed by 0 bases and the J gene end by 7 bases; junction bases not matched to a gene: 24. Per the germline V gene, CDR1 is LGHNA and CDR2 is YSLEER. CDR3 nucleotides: TGCGCCAGCAGCCAAGATATCCCCCGGGACAGTGGTCCCCTTCCGCCAAATTCACCCCTCCACTTT. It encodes CASSQDIPRDSGPLPPNSPLHF.

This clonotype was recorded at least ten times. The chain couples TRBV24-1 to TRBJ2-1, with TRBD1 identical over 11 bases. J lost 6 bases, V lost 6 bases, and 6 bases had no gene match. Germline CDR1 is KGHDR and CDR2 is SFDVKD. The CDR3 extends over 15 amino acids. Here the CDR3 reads CATSTRGTGGNEQFF. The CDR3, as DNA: TGTGCCACCAGTACCCGGGGGACAGGGGGCAATGAGCAGTTCTTC.

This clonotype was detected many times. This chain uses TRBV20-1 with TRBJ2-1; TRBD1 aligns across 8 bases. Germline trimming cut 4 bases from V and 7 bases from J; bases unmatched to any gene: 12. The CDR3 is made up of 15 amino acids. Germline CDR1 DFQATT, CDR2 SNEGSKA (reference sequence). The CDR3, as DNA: TGCAGTGCTAAGGGGGACGGACAGGGTGTAAATGAGCAGTTCTTC. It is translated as CSAKGDGQGVNEQFF.

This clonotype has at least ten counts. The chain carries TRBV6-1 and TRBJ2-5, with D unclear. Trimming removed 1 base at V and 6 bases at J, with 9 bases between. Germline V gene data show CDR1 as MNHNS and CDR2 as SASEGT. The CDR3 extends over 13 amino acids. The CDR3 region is CASSEENLQTQYF. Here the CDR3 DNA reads TGTGCCAGCAGTGAAGAAAACCTACAGACCCAGTACTTC.

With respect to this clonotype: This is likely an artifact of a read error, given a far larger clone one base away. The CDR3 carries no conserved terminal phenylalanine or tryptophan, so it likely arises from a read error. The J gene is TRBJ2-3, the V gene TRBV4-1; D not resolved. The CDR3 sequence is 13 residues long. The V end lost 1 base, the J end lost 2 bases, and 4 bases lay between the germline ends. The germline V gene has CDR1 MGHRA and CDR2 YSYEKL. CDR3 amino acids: CASSQVYTDTQYL. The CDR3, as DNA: TGCGCCAGCAGCCAAGTCTACACAGATACGCAGTATTTA.

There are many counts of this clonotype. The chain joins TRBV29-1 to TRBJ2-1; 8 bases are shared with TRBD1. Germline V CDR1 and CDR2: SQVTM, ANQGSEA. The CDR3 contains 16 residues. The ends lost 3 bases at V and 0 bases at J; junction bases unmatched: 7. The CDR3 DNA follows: TGCAGCGTTGATCCGGGACAGGCGAGCTCCTACAATGAGCAGTTCTTC. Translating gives CSVDPGQASSYNEQFF.

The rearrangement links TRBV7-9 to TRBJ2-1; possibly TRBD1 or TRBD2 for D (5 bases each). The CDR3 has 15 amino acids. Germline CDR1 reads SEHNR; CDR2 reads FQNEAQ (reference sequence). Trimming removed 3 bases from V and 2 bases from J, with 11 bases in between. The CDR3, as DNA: TGTGCCAGCAGCTTCCGGGGCGGAGCCTACAATGAGCAGTTCTTC. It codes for CASSFRGGAYNEQFF.

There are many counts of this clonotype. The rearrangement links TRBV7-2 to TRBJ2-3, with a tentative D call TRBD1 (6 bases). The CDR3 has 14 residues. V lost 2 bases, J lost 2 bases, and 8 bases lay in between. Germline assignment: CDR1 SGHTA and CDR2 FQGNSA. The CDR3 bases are TGTGCCAGCAGCTTAAGGGGGACCACAGATACGCAGTATTTT. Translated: CASSLRGTTDTQYF.

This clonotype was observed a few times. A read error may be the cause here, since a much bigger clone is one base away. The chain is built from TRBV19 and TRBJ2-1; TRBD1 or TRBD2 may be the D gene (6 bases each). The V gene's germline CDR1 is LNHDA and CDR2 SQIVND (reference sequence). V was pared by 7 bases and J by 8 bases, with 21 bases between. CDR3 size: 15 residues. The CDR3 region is CASNQGRGQGDEQFF. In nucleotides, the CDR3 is TGTGCCAGTAACCAGGGGCGGGGCCAGGGCGATGAGCAGTTCTTC.

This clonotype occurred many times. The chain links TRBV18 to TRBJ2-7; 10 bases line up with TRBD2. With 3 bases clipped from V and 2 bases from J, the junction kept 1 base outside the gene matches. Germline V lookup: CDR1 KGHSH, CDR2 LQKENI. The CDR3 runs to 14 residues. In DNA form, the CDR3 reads TGTGCCAGCTCACCCGGGACTAGCGCCTACGAGCAGTACTTC. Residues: CASSPGTSAYEQYF.